This T cell receptor beta chain was retrieved from a study of cytomegalovirus exposure and HLA in healthy donors. Study-level findings and limits: A later analysis found TCR association rates differed by HLA locus, highest for DRB1 and lowest for HLA-C. Some TCR beta chains (roughly 160 of them) were listed as cytomegalovirus-associated. The authors reported that TCR beta sequences could predict HLA-A and HLA-B alleles. These predictions were accurate for most subjects in the first cohort.

The CDR3 is 13 residues long. V dropped 7 bases and J dropped 4; count of bases not matched to a gene: 9. The germline V gene has CDR1 SQVTM and CDR2 ANQGSEA. Both 60 Vbeta primers and 13 Jbeta primers went into the PCR. Per the original data handling: Around 80 million unique TCR beta chains, about 11 million of them shared, were counted by a later analysis. TCRdb's copy holds only in-frame clones and misses some; the assay was immunoSEQ multiplex PCR. That table is the source of V, J and clone size, and D and trimming were worked out from the DNA. The sample lists around 150,000 clones; around 85% were seen once. This clone was observed a handful of times. Its antigen is unidentified.

This rearrangement joins TRBV29-1 to TRBJ1-2, with 7 bases matching TRBD1. Sequencing was done on a sample of PBMCs. The sequence derives from a man between 18 and 29 years old in good health and CMV-seropositive. The CDR3 region is CSADRAGGYGYTF. CDR3 in DNA: TGCAGCGCTGACAGGGCTGGTGGCTATGGCTACACCTTC.